The following is a T cell receptor beta chain sequence with its context. Antigen specificity is unknown. The data are from a study of CD8 T cells in Susac syndrome. The wider study: When blood was drawn, patients with Susac syndrome were on intravenous immunoglobulin alone, on corticosteroids, or therapy-naive. General observations from the study: Maximal CD8+ clonal expansion in Susac was observed within TEMRA cells and among active patients.

CDR1 is MNHEY and CDR2 is SMNVEV in the germline V gene (reference sequence). Trimming took 6 bases from V and 4 from J, leaving 15 bases between them. This CDR3 is 14 amino acids long. The RNA, about 0.5 to 1 ug, was put through reverse transcription using random hexamers. An immunoSEQ multiplex PCR amplified TCR beta CDR3 over 54 Vbeta and 13 Jbeta. TCRdb itself ran the immunoSEQ multiplex PCR reads through MiXCR, one entry per CDR3 protein. Counted here are around 170,000 distinct CDR3 sequences, about 95% occurring once; the ten biggest clones make up approximately 0.16%. TCR beta sequences were obtained from blood CD8+ and CD4+ T cells.

The TCR originated in a human donor with Susac syndrome. The sample taken for sequencing was CD8+ T cells from PBMCs. The chain combines TRBV27 with TRBJ2-5, with a tentative D call TRBD1 (6 bases). In DNA form, the CDR3 reads TGTGCCAGCAGGAACAGGGTCAGTCCAGAGACCCAGTACTTC. It translates to CASRNRVSPETQYF.